This TCR beta chain was recorded in a study of technical replicates of blood from a few donors. Trimming took 1 base from V and 4 from J, leaving 8 bases between them. The CDR3 extends over 14 amino acids. Germline V lookup: CDR1 SEHNR, CDR2 FQNEAQ (reference sequence). Repertoires were generated with immunoSEQ multiplex PCR, while TCRdb's copy carries only in-frame clones and drops some. The data show approximately 92,000 clones, 95% seen once. The specimen sequenced was T cells isolated from PBMCs. The sequence was obtained from a human donor in good health. J is TRBJ2-1 and V is TRBV7-9; D is perhaps TRBD2 (6 bases). The CDR3 DNA sequence: TGTGCCAGCAGCTTAGAACTAGCTTACAATGAGCAGTTCTTC. Translation: CASSLELAYNEQFF.